This passage covers 18 T cell receptor beta chains from one sample sequenced in a study of blood T cell repertoires in COVID-19. The assay was immunoSEQ multiplex PCR, and TCRdb's table has in-frame clones only and misses some. The table includes about 200,000 clones, more than 70% detected once. Sequencing was performed on peripheral blood. These receptors originate from a human donor in a cohort sampled during active COVID-19.

This clone was detected once. V and J are TRBV7-8 and TRBJ2-4; TRBD1 matches 8 bases. CDR1 and CDR2 (germline): SGHVS, FQNEAQ. V was pared by 5 bases and J by 0 bases, with 15 bases of the junction left unmatched. The CDR3 totals 19 residues. The CDR3 nucleotides read TGTGCCAGCAGCCCTTTTTCCCGGACAGGGAGAGGAGCCAAAAACATTCAGTACTTC. It encodes CASSPFSRTGRGAKNIQYF.

This clone appeared many times. Other DNA sequences from this sample encode an identical CDR3 as well. The V call is TRBV28, the J call TRBJ1-2, with D tentatively TRBD1 (6 bases). This CDR3 is built from 14 residues. V shed 3 bases and J shed 1 base, with 9 bases lying between them. From germline, CDR1 is MDHEN and CDR2 SYDVKM. The CDR3 DNA reads as TGTGCCAGCAGTTTCAGGGGCTTTAACTATGGCTACACCTTC. It is translated as CASSFRGFNYGYTF.

The V call is TRBV10-3, the J call TRBJ1-1; no reliable D call. The germline V gene encodes CDR1 ENHRY and CDR2 SYGVKD. The CDR3 sequence is 17 residues long. V dropped 0 bases and J dropped 0 bases, with 14 bases sitting between them. CDR3 sequence reads: CAISESVVEGMNTEAFF. The CDR3, as DNA: TGTGCCATCAGTGAGTCGGTTGTGGAGGGAATGAACACTGAAGCTTTCTTT.

The chain links TRBV6-1 to TRBJ1-5; D remains ambiguous. Looked up from germline, CDR1 is MNHNS and CDR2 is SASEGT. This CDR3 comprises 14 residues. V lost 1 base and J lost 4, with 8 bases in between. CDR3 region: CASSEGGGNQPQHF. As DNA, the CDR3 is TGTGCCAGCAGTGAAGGAGGAGGGAATCAGCCCCAGCATTTT.

This clone turned up a few times. This chain joins TRBV6-5 and TRBJ1-2; no clear D. V lost 7 bases, J lost 5 bases, and 8 bases lay in between. The CDR3 sequence is 11 residues long. The V gene's germline CDR1 is MNHEY and CDR2 SVGAGI. CDR3 bases: TGTGCCAGCATCGGACTGTATGGCTACACCTTC. This gives the protein CASIGLYGYTF.

J is TRBJ2-2 and V is TRBV9, with a tentative D call TRBD2 (5 bases). Germline CDR1 SGDLS, CDR2 YYNGEE. The ends were cut back, 6 bases at V and 1 base at J, with 13 bases in the middle. The CDR3 sequence is 15 residues long. CDR3: CASTPWERNTGELFF. The CDR3 region has the DNA TGTGCCAGCACCCCCTGGGAGAGGAACACCGGGGAGCTGTTTTTT.

The chain recombines TRBV5-1 with TRBJ2-5; 9 bases are shared with TRBD2. This CDR3 is built from 16 residues. J lost 5 bases, V lost 0 bases, and 8 bases had no gene match. Looked up from germline, CDR1 is SGHRS and CDR2 is YFSETQ. The CDR3 DNA reads as TGCGCCAGCAGCTTGGATGCTCGAGCGGGGGGCGAGACCCAGTACTTC. As protein: CASSLDARAGGETQYF.

The chain is built from TRBV11-2 and TRBJ2-2; 8 nucleotides line up with TRBD2. The germline V gene encodes CDR1 SGHAT and CDR2 FQNNGV. This CDR3 is 17 amino acids long. Trimming at V came to 2 bases and at J to 1 base, leaving 6 bases not matched to a gene. The CDR3 spells CASSLNSGSLNTGELFF. CDR3 bases: TGTGCCAGCAGCTTAAACAGCGGGAGCTTGAACACCGGGGAGCTGTTTTTT. Supplemented by reference TRBV11-2 and TRBJ2-2, the full variable domain reads EAGVAQSPRYKIIEKRQSVAFWCNPISGHATLYWYQQILGQGPKLLIQFQNNGVVDDSQLPKDRFSAERLKGVDSTLKIQPAKLEDSAVYLCASSLNSGSLNTGELFFGEGSRLTVL.

This chain connects TRBV25-1 to TRBJ1-5; 7 bases agree with TRBD1. Trimming removed 8 bases from V and 2 bases from J; junction bases left unmatched: 6. Germline V gene lookup returns CDR1 MGHDK and CDR2 SYGVNS. CDR3 size: 14 residues. CDR3 loop: CASWGQYGNQPQHF. The CDR3 bases are TGTGCCAGCTGGGGACAGTACGGCAATCAGCCCCAGCATTTT.

The CDR3 DNA sequence: TGTGCCAGCAGTCCCGGACTAGCGGGGAGCTTCTACGAGCAGTACTTC. It yields the protein CASSPGLAGSFYEQYF. The chain uses TRBV2 and TRBJ2-7; TRBD2 agrees at 12 bases. V lost 5 bases and J lost 3; bases outside the gene matches: 8. Germline CDR1 and CDR2: SNHLY and FYNNEI. The CDR3 consists of 16 residues.

The CDR3 DNA sequence: TGTGCCAGTAGTATATGGGACAGGGATGGCGAGCAGTACTTC. The encoded protein is CASSIWDRDGEQYF. The rearrangement joins TRBV19 to TRBJ2-7, with 9 bases matching TRBD1. The ends lost 2 bases at V and 6 bases at J; junction bases unmatched: 5. Germline CDR1 LNHDA, CDR2 SQIVND (reference sequence). CDR3 length equals 14 residues.

This chain links TRBV2 with TRBJ1-2; D is possibly TRBD1 (5 bases). This CDR3 region has 14 residues. V lost 7 bases and J lost 0, with 12 bases in between. Germline-derived CDR1 and CDR2 are SNHLY and FYNNEI. The CDR3 nucleotides are TGTGCCAGCACCAGATGGGGCGCTAACTATGGCTACACCTTC. It encodes CASTRWGANYGYTF.

The chain carries TRBV10-3 and TRBJ2-3; TRBD2 might be the D (6 bases). The CDR3 runs to 15 residues. The V gene's germline CDR1 is ENHRY and CDR2 SYGVKD. The germline V and J ends were trimmed by 6 bases and 6 bases, with 19 bases remaining between them. DNA for the CDR3: TGTGCCATCAGACTCGGCGAGACGGGGGTTGATACGCAGTATTTT. The encoded protein is CAIRLGETGVDTQYF.

This clone was recorded at least ten times. As DNA, the CDR3 is TGTGCCAGCAGTTTAGCGGGAGAAGATACGCAGTATTTT. This encodes CASSLAGEDTQYF. The chain carries TRBV12-3 or TRBV12-4 and TRBJ2-3; D possibly corresponds to TRBD2 (5 bases). This CDR3 has 13 residues. V lost 0 bases to trimming and J lost 5 bases, with 6 bases between them.

A single count supports this clone. The chain couples TRBV28 to TRBJ2-7; 7 bases are shared with TRBD1. Trimming at V came to 5 bases and at J to 4 bases, leaving 23 bases not matched to a gene. Per the germline V gene, CDR1 is MDHEN and CDR2 is SYDVKM. The CDR3 has 19 residues. This chain's CDR3 is CASSGLDRFGLYGKYEQYF. The CDR3 DNA is TGTGCCAGCAGTGGCCTGGACAGGTTCGGCTTATATGGAAAATACGAGCAGTACTTC.

The chain links TRBV19 to TRBJ2-1; a possible D gene is TRBD2 (5 bases). CDR3 length: 14 residues. Deletions cut 6 bases from V and 5 bases from J, with 14 bases between. Germline values: CDR1 LNHDA, CDR2 SQIVND (reference sequence). The DNA for the CDR3 is TGTGCCAGTAGCGTAGGACTGATCAACAATGAGCAGTTCTTC. Translating gives CASSVGLINNEQFF.

The chain joins TRBV6-5 to TRBJ2-2, with D uncertain. The V end lost 8 bases, the J end lost 8 bases, and 12 bases lay between the germline ends. CDR1 MNHEY and CDR2 SVGAGI come from the germline V gene. The CDR3 length is 12 residues. The CDR3 protein is CASFSPRGELFF. In DNA form, the CDR3 reads TGTGCCAGCTTTTCTCCTAGGGGGGAGCTGTTTTTT.

The V call is TRBV5-1, the J call TRBJ2-2, with 10 bases that match TRBD2. The J segment lost 6 bases and the V segment lost 4 bases, leaving 12 bases of the junction unmatched. The CDR3 loop spans 17 amino acids. Germline CDR1 reads SGHRS; CDR2 reads YFSETQ. The CDR3 nucleotides read TGCGCCAGCAGCCCGGGACTAGCGACAGCTGATGCCGGGGAGCTGTTTTTT. This translates into CASSPGLATADAGELFF.